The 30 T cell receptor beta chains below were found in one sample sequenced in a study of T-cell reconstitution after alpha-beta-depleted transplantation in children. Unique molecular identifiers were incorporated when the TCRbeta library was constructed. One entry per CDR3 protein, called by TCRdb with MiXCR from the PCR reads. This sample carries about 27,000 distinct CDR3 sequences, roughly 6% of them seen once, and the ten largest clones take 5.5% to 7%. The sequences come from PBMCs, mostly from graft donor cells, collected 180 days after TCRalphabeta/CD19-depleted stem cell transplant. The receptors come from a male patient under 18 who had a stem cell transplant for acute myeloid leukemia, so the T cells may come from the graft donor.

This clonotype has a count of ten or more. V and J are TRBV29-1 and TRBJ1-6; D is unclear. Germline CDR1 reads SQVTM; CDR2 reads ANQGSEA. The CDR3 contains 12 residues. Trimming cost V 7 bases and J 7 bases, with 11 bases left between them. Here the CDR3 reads CSAPPWNSPLHF. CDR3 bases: TGCAGCGCCCCTCCCTGGAATTCACCCCTCCACTTT.

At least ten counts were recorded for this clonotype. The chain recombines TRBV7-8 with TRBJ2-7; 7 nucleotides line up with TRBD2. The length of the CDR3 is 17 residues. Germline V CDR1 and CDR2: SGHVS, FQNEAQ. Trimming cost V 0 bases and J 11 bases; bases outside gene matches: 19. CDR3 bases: TGTGCCAGCAGCTTAGCGGGATGGGGCGGCGGCGGGAGTGCGGAGTACTTC. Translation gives CASSLAGWGGGGSAEYF.

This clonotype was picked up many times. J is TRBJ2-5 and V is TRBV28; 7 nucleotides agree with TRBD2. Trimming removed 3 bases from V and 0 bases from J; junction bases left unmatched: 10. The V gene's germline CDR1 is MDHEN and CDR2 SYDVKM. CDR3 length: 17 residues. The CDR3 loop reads CASSFVGAGGYQETQYF. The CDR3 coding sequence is TGTGCCAGCAGTTTTGTTGGGGCCGGGGGGTACCAAGAGACCCAGTACTTC.

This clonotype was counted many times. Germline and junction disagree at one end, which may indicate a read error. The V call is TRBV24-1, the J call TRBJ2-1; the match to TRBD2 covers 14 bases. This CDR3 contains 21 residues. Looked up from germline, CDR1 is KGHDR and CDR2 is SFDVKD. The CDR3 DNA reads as TGTGCCGCCAGTGATTCCCGACTAGCGGGAGGGCTCGGCCTTCGATACAATGAGCAGTTCTTC. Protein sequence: CAASDSRLAGGLGLRYNEQFF.

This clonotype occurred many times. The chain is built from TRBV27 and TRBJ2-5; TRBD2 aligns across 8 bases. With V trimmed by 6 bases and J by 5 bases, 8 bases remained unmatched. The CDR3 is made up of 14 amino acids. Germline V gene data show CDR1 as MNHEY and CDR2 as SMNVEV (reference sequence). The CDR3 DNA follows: TGTGCCAGCAGCCCCCTCGGGGGGGAGGAGACCCAGTACTTC. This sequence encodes CASSPLGGEETQYF.

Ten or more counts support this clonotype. The CDR3 DNA reads as TGTGCCAGCAGCTCTAGGGGGACCCAGTACTTC. Encoded protein: CASSSRGTQYF. The chain uses TRBV5-6 and TRBJ2-5; a possible D gene is TRBD1 (5 bases). CDR1 and CDR2 from the germline V gene are SGHDT and YYEEEE. The CDR3 has 11 amino acids. V was pared by 3 bases and J by 7 bases, with 7 bases between.

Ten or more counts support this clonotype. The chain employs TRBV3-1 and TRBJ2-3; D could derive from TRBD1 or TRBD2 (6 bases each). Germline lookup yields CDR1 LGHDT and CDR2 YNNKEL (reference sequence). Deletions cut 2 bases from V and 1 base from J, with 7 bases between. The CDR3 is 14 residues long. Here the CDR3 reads CASSQRGGTDTQYF. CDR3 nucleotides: TGTGCCAGCAGCCAAAGGGGGGGCACAGATACGCAGTATTTT.

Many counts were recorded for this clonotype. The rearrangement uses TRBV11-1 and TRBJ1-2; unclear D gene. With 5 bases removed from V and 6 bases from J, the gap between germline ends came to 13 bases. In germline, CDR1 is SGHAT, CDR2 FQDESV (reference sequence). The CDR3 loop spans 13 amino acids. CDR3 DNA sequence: TGTGCCAGCAGCCTAAATGGACGTGATGGCTACACCTTC. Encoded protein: CASSLNGRDGYTF.

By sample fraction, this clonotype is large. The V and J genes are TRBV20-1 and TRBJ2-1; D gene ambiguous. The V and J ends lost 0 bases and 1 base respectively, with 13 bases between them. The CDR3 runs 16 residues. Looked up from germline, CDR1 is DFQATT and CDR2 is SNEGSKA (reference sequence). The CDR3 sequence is CSARDLGTLSYNEQFF. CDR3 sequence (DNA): TGCAGTGCTAGAGATCTGGGTACTCTTTCCTACAATGAGCAGTTCTTC.

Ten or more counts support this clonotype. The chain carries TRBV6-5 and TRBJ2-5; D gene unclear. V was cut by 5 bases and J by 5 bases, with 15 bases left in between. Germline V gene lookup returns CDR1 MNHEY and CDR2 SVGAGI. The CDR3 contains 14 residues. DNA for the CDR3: TGTGCCAGCAGTACTACCCTATACCCCGAGACCCAGTACTTC. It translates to CASSTTLYPETQYF.

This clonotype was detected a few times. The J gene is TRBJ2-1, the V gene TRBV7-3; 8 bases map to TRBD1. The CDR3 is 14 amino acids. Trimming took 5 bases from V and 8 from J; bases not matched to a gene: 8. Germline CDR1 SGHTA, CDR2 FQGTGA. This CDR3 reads CASSTGQGGDEQFF. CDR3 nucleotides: TGTGCCAGCAGCACAGGACAGGGCGGGGATGAGCAGTTCTTC. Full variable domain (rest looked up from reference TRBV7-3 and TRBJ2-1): GAGVSQTPSNKVTEKGKYVELRCDPISGHTALYWYRQSLGQGPEFLIYFQGTGAADDSGLPNDRFFAVRPEGSVSTLKIQRTERGDSAVYLCASSTGQGGDEQFFGPGTRLTVL.

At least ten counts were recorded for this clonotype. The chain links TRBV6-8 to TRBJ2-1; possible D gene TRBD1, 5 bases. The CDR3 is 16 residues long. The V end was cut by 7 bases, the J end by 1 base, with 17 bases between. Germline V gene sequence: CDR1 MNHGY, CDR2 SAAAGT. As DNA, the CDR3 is TGTGCCAGCACCCTACCCAGGCAGGGTTCCTACAATGAGCAGTTCTTC. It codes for CASTLPRQGSYNEQFF.

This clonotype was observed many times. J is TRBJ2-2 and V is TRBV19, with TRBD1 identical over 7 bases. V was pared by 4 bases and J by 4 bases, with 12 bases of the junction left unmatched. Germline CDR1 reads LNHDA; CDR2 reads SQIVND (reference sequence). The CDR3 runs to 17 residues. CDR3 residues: CASSTGGRQGVTGELFF. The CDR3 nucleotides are TGTGCCAGTAGTACAGGTGGGAGACAGGGTGTCACCGGGGAGCTGTTTTTT.

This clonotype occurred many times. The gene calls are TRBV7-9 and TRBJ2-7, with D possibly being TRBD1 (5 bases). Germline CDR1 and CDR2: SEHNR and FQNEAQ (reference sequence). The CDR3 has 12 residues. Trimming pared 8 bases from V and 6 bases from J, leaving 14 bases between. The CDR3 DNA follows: TGTGCCAGCCGCATGGGGCCAGCCGAGCAGTACTTC. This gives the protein CASRMGPAEQYF. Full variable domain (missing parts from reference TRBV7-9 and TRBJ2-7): DTGVSQNPRHKITKRGQNVTFRCDPISEHNRLYWYRQTLGQGPEFLTYFQNEAQLEKSRLLSDRFSAERPKGSFSTLEIQRTEQGDSAMYLCASRMGPAEQYFGPGTRLTVT.

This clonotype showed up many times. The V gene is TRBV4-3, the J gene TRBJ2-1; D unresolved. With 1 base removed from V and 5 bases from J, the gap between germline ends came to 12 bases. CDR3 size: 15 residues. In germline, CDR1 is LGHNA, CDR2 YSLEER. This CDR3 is CASSQGLALHNEQFF. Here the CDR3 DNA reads TGCGCCAGCAGCCAAGGCTTGGCTCTTCACAATGAGCAGTTCTTC.

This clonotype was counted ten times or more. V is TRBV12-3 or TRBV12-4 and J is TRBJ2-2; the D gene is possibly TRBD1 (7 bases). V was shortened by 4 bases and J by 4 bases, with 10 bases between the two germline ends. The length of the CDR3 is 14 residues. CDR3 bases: TGTGCCAGCAGTTCTCAGGGGGGCACCGGGGAGCTGTTTTTT. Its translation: CASSSQGGTGELFF.

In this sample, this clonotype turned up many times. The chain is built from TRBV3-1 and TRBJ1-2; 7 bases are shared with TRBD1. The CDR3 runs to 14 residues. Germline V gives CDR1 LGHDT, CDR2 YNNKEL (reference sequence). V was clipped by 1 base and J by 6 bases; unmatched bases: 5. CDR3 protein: CASSQAGTVDGYTF. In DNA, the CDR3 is TGTGCCAGCAGCCAAGCTGGGACAGTGGATGGCTACACCTTC.

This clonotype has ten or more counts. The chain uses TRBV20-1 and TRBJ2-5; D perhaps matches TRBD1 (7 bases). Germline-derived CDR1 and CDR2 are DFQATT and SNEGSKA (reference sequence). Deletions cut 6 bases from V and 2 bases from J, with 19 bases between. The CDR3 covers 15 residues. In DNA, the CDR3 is TGCAGTGCCTACCGACAGGGCGGGATTCAAGAGACCCAGTACTTC. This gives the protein CSAYRQGGIQETQYF.

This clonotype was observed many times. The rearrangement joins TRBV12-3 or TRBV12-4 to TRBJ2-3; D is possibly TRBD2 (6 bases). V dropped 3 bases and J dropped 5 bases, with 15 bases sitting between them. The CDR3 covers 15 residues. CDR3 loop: CASSLYGGSRDTQYF. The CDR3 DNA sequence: TGTGCCAGCAGTTTGTACGGGGGATCTAGAGATACGCAGTATTTT.

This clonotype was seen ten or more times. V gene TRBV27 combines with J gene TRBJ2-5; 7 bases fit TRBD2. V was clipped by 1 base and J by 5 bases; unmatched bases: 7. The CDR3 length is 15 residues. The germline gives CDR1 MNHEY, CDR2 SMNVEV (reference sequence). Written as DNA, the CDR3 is TGTGCCAGCAGTTTATTCGGGCGGGAGATCGAGACCCAGTACTTC. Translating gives CASSLFGREIETQYF.

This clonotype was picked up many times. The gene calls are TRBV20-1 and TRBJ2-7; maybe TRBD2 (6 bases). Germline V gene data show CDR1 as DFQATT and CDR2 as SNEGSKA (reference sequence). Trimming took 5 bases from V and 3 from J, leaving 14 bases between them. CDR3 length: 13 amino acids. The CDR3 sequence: CSAPRDFNYEQYF. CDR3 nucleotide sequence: TGCAGTGCTCCCCGGGACTTCAACTACGAGCAGTACTTC.

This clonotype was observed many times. The CDR3 DNA reads TGCAGTGCTAGAGATCCCTCAGGGCCCGGGGATACGCAGTATTTT. It yields the protein CSARDPSGPGDTQYF. The chain combines TRBV20-1 with TRBJ2-3; D might be TRBD1 (5 bases). CDR3 length: 15 amino acids. The V gene's germline CDR1 is DFQATT and CDR2 SNEGSKA (reference sequence). The germline V and J ends were trimmed by 0 bases and 6 bases, with 16 bases remaining between them.

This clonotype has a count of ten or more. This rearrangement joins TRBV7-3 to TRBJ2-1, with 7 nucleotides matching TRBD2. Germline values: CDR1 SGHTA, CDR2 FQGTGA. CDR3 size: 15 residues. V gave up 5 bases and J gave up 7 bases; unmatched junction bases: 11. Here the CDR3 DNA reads TGTGCCAGCAGCCCAGTGGGCGGGAGTTTGAATGAGCAGTTCTTC. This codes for CASSPVGGSLNEQFF.

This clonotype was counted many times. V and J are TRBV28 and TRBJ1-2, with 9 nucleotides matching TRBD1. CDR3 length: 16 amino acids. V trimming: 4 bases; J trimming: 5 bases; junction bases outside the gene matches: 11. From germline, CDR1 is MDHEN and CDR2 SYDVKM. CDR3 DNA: TGTGCCAGCAGTTCGATCCCGGGACAGGGTTGGTATGGCTACACCTTC. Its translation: CASSSIPGQGWYGYTF.

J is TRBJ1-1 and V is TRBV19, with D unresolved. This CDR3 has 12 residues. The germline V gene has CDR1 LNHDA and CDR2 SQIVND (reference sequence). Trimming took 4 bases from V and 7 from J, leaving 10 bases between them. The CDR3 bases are TGTGCCAGTAGTAAAGGGTTCAGTGAAGCTTTCTTT. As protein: CASSKGFSEAFF. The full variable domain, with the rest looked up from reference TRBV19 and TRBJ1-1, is DGGITQSPKYLFRKEGQNVTLSCEQNLNHDAMYWYRQDPGQGLRLIYYSQIVNDFQKGDIAEGYSVSREKKESFPLTVTSAQKNPTAFYLCASSKGFSEAFFGQGTRLTVV.

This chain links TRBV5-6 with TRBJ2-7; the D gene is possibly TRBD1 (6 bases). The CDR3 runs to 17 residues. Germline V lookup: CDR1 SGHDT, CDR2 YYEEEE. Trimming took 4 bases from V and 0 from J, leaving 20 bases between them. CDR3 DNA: TGTGCCAGCAGCCTTGGCCTCACAGGGACCTCCTCCTACGAGCAGTACTTC. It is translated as CASSLGLTGTSSYEQYF.

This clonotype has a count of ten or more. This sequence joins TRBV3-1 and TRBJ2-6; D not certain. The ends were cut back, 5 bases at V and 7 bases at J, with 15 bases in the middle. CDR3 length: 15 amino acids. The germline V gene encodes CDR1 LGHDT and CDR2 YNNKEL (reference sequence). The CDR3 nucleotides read TGTGCCAGCAGCATAGCTGGCCCGGTTGCCAACGTCCTGACTTTC. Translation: CASSIAGPVANVLTF.

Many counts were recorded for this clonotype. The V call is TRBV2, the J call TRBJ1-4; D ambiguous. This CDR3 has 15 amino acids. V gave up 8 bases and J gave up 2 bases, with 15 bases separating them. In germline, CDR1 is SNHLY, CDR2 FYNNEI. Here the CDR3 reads CASGSVLGTNEKLFF. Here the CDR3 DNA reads TGTGCCAGCGGCTCTGTATTGGGGACTAATGAAAAACTGTTTTTT.

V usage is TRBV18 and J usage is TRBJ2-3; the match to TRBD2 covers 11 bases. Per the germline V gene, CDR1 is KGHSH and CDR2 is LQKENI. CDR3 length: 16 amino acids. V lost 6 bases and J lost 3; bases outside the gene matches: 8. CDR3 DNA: TGTGCCAGCTCCCTGGCTGCTAGCGGGAGGACAGATACGCAGTATTTT. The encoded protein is CASSLAASGRTDTQYF.

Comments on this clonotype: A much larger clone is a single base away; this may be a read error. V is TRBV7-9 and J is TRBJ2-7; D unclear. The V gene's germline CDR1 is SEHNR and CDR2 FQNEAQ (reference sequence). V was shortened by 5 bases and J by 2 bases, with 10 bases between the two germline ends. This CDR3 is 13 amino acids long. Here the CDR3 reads CASSQDNTYEQYF. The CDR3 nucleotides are TGTGCCAGCAGCCAAGATAATACCTACGAGCAGTACTTC.